Listed here are 16 T cell receptor beta chains from one sample, sequenced in a study of CD8 T cells in ankylosing spondylitis (dated by TCRdb to 2015 to 2018). For these TCRs, the target antigens are not known. What the work shows at the level of the full study, not this receptor alone: Blood from ankylosing spondylitis patients appeared to be characterized by a TCR beta motif made up of several highly homologous amino acid variants.

Library construction relied on 5' RACE. Sequencing was carried out with an Illumina HiSeq 2500. TCRdb itself trimmed the public reads at Q25 with fastp, ran MiXCR and retained productive beta chains. Rows with a matching CDR3 protein are joined into one entry that keeps the most common DNA and genes. The sample data list roughly 700,000 distinct CDR3 sequences, and roughly 20% of these were observed just once. About 20% of the sample lies in the top ten. The sequencing sample was made of blood, either unsorted or a sorted T cell fraction (not recorded which). All receptors come from a male donor with ankylosing spondylitis.

The chain couples TRBV18 to TRBJ2-1; 10 bases match TRBD2. Germline trimming cut 1 base from V and 7 bases from J; bases unmatched to any gene: 4. The germline V gene has CDR1 KGHSH and CDR2 LQKENI. There are 15 residues in the CDR3. The DNA for the CDR3 is TGTGCCAGCTCACCACAAGCGGGGGGGCGGAATGAGCAGTTCTTC. Its protein product is CASSPQAGGRNEQFF.

The sample holds a few counts of this clonotype. The J gene is TRBJ2-1, the V gene TRBV11-2; the match to TRBD2 covers 10 bases. This CDR3 contains 16 residues. Germline assignment: CDR1 SGHAT and CDR2 FQNNGV. Unmatched junction bases numbered 8, after V lost 5 bases and J lost 4 bases. CDR3 sequence: CASSPLTSGVYNEQFF. CDR3 bases: TGTGCCAGCAGCCCCTTAACTAGCGGGGTATACAATGAGCAGTTCTTC.

In this sample, this clonotype turned up a few times. The chain employs TRBV7-6 and TRBJ2-7; D possibly corresponds to TRBD2 (7 bases). Trimming cost V 5 bases and J 2 bases, with 19 bases left between them. From germline, CDR1 is SGHVS and CDR2 FNYEAQ. This CDR3 is built from 16 residues. In DNA, the CDR3 is TGTGCCAGCAGCCCTAGGGGACGGGGGGCCACCTACGAGCAGTACTTC. It encodes CASSPRGRGATYEQYF.

In its sample, this clonotype was seen a few times. V gene TRBV4-1 combines with J gene TRBJ1-1; the D gene is possibly TRBD1 (5 bases). Trimming pared 0 bases from V and 5 bases from J, leaving 10 bases between. Germline lookup yields CDR1 MGHRA and CDR2 YSYEKL. The CDR3 runs to 14 residues. The CDR3 here is CASSQEGAGTEAFF. CDR3 nucleotide sequence: TGCGCCAGCAGCCAAGAAGGAGCAGGGACTGAAGCTTTCTTT.

The sample holds many counts of this clonotype. The rearrangement joins TRBV20-1 to TRBJ2-1; weak D call: TRBD2 (6 bases). The CDR3 contains 13 residues. V was trimmed by 7 bases and J by 4 bases, leaving 14 bases between them. CDR1 and CDR2 (germline): DFQATT, SNEGSKA (reference sequence). CDR3 sequence reads: CSVGRDVYNEQFF. The CDR3 nucleotides are TGCAGTGTTGGGCGGGATGTATACAATGAGCAGTTCTTC.

This rearrangement joins TRBV5-1 to TRBJ2-5, with D unresolved. This CDR3 contains 13 residues. Deletions cut 4 bases from V and 0 bases from J, with 7 bases between. CDR1 is SGHRS and CDR2 is YFSETQ in the germline V gene. This CDR3 is CASSVTDQETQYF. CDR3 coding DNA: TGCGCCAGCAGCGTTACGGACCAAGAGACCCAGTACTTC.

This clonotype came up a few times. The rearrangement joins TRBV3-1 to TRBJ1-1, with 8 bases that match TRBD1. The CDR3 runs 14 residues. Germline CDR1 and CDR2: LGHDT and YNNKEL (reference sequence). Trimming at V came to 3 bases and at J to 4 bases, leaving 4 bases not matched to a gene. The CDR3 reads CASSHLDRGTEAFF. Here the CDR3 DNA reads TGTGCCAGCAGCCACTTAGACAGGGGCACTGAAGCTTTCTTT.

This clonotype was observed a few times. The chain has TRBV6-2 or TRBV6-3 and TRBJ1-5, with 8 bases identical to TRBD1. The CDR3 is 15 amino acids. The germline gives CDR1 MNHEY, CDR2 SVGEGT. Losses at the gene ends were 6 bases for V and 7 bases for J; bases not matched to a gene: 11. CDR3 in DNA: TGTGCCAGCAGACCAGGGGGCTCCGCCAGGCAGCCCCAGCATTTT. Protein: CASRPGGSARQPQHF.

This clonotype was seen more than once but under ten times. The CDR3 region is CSAIPGYNQPQHF. Here the CDR3 DNA reads TGCAGTGCTATTCCAGGGTACAATCAGCCCCAGCATTTT. The V and J genes are TRBV20-1 and TRBJ1-5, with a weak D call TRBD1 (5 bases). This CDR3 has 13 amino acids. In germline, CDR1 is DFQATT, CDR2 SNEGSKA (reference sequence). V lost 4 bases and J lost 3, with 10 bases in between.

The chain recombines TRBV12-3 or TRBV12-4 with TRBJ1-1; unclear D gene. Trimming took off 4 bases at V and 7 bases at J, with 13 bases between the two ends. The CDR3 consists of 13 residues. In DNA form, the CDR3 reads TGTGCCAGCAGTTCCCGGGAGGGCAGTGAAGCTTTCTTT. Translating it yields CASSSREGSEAFF.

This clonotype was seen a handful of times. The chain couples TRBV28 to TRBJ2-3, with D perhaps assigned TRBD1 or TRBD2 (6 bases each). Germline CDR1 reads MDHEN; CDR2 reads SYDVKM. V lost 3 bases, J lost 2 bases, and 15 bases lay in between. The CDR3 covers 16 residues. This CDR3 reads CASSFWGASHTDTQYF. The CDR3 nucleotides read TGTGCCAGCAGTTTCTGGGGGGCGTCGCACACAGATACGCAGTATTTT.

Ten or more counts support this clonotype. The chain is built from TRBV21-1 and TRBJ2-3. TRBV21-1 is a known pseudogene. The CDR3 loop spans 13 amino acids. The CDR3 loop is CASRNGVTDTQYF. The CDR3 DNA sequence: TGTGCCAGCAGGAACGGGGTCACAGATACGCAGTATTTT.

The table lists this clonotype with many counts. One end of the junction varies from germline; a read error may be responsible. This chain uses TRBV5-1 with TRBJ1-1, with 7 bases matching TRBD1. There are 14 residues in the CDR3. Germline V gene sequence: CDR1 SGHRS, CDR2 YFSETQ. The CDR3 bases are TGTGCCAGCAGTCTCGACAGGGTAGGAACTGAAGCTTTCTTT. Its protein is CASSLDRVGTEAFF. Full variable domain (outside the CDR3, taken from reference TRBV5-1 and TRBJ1-1): KAGVTQTPRYLIKTRGQQVTLSCSPISGHRSVSWYQQTPGQGLQFLFEYFSETQRNKGNFPGRFSGRQFSNSRSEMNVSTLELGDSALYLCASSLDRVGTEAFFGQGTRLTVV.

V gene TRBV3-1 combines with J gene TRBJ1-1; D might be TRBD1 (6 bases). The CDR3 has 13 amino acids. CDR1 is LGHDT and CDR2 is YNNKEL in the germline V gene (reference sequence). V lost 3 bases, J lost 5 bases, and 10 bases lay in between. CDR3 nucleotides: TGTGCCAGCAGCCAGAAGAGGGGGACTGAAGCTTTCTTT. Residues: CASSQKRGTEAFF.

This clonotype turned up a few times. The CDR3 nucleotides are TGTGCCAGCAGTGCCCGCCCTCCTAGAACAGGAGAGACCCAGTACTTC. It encodes CASSARPPRTGETQYF. The rearrangement uses TRBV2 and TRBJ2-5, with D possibly matching TRBD1 (5 bases). V lost 4 bases to trimming and J lost 4 bases, with 19 bases between them. The CDR3 spans 16 residues. The V gene's germline CDR1 is SNHLY and CDR2 FYNNEI.

This chain links TRBV2 with TRBJ1-2, with D perhaps matching TRBD1 (5 bases). The CDR3 totals 16 residues. In germline, CDR1 is SNHLY, CDR2 FYNNEI. Trimming stripped 7 bases from V and 6 bases from J, with 24 bases between. The CDR3 protein is CASIRGLSESRHGYTF. The CDR3 nucleotides are TGTGCCAGCATAAGGGGCTTATCTGAGTCCCGGCATGGCTACACCTTC.